The rows below give T cell receptor beta chains drawn from one sample of a study of CD8 T cells in Susac syndrome. Each CDR3 protein gets one entry after TCRdb re-called the immunoSEQ multiplex PCR reads with MiXCR. The sample records about 120,000 distinct CDR3 sequences, 96% being singletons. The source material was CD4+ T cells from PBMCs. The receptor set was obtained from a human donor with Susac syndrome. Each CDR3 is given with its conserved first and last residue. A D gene is named only where the DNA matches it firmly. Size tells how often a clone was seen (once, few, many) or the class of an expanded clone, and some rows leave it out.

>-|TRBV7-2|TRBJ1-2|-
TGTGCCAGCAGCCTTGTAGGGGTGGACTATGGCTACACCTTC
CASSLVGVDYGYTF
>-|TRBV28|TRBJ2-6|-
TGTGCCAGCCGACAGGCGTGGAACTCTGGGGCCAACGTCCTGACTTTC
CASRQAWNSGANVLTF
>-|TRBV30|TRBJ2-7|-
TGTGCCTGGAGTTCAGGGTTCTACGAGCAGTACTTC
CAWSSGFYEQYF
>-|TRBV4-2|TRBJ2-5|-
TGTGCCAGCAGCCAATCGGCTTTCCAAGAGACCCAGTACTTC
CASSQSAFQETQYF
>TRBD2|TRBV27|TRBJ2-1|-
TGTGCCAGCAGTTTAAAGGGACTAGCGGCCTACAATGAGCAGTTCTTC
CASSLKGLAAYNEQFF
>TRBD2|TRBV5-4|TRBJ2-1|few
TGTGCCAGCAGCTCGGCGGGAGCGCTCCACAATGAGCAGTTCTTC
CASSSAGALHNEQFF
>-|TRBV7-2|TRBJ1-1|-
TGTGCCAGCAGCTTCCGACAGCTTATGAACACTGAAGCTTTCTTT
CASSFRQLMNTEAFF
>-|TRBV29-1|TRBJ2-4|-
TGCAGCGTTGAAGGGAAAAATGCCAAAAACATTCAGTACTTC
CSVEGKNAKNIQYF
>TRBD2|TRBV28|TRBJ2-3|-
TGTGCCAGCAGCCCCTCTACTAGCGGGAGCCGAGATACGCAGTATTTT
CASSPSTSGSRDTQYF
>-|TRBV29-1|TRBJ2-1|-
TGCAGCGCCGGACACGGAAACAACAATGAGCAGTTCTTC
CSAGHGNNNEQFF
>TRBD2|TRBV20-1|TRBJ2-1|-
TGCAGTGCCACGACTAGCACGCGGGAGCAGTTCTTC
CSATTSTREQFF
>-|TRBV7-2|TRBJ1-2|-
TGTGCCAGCAGCTCGTCACTCCCAGCTAACTATGGCTACACCTTC
CASSSSLPANYGYTF
>TRBD1|TRBV12-3/TRBV12-4|TRBJ2-4|-
TGTGCCAGCAGCCAGGGACAGGGAGGAAACATTCAGTACTTC
CASSQGQGGNIQYF
>-|TRBV9|TRBJ2-2|-
TGTGCCAGCAGCGTAGATGTGGGAGTCTCCACCGGGGAGCTGTTTTTT
CASSVDVGVSTGELFF
>-|TRBV11-2|TRBJ1-1|few
TGTGCCAGCAGCTTCCACAGCGACACTGAAGCTTTCTTT
CASSFHSDTEAFF
>-|TRBV9|TRBJ2-1|-
TGTGCCAGCAGCGCCACCGGGGCCCCAGGGTATGGTGAGCAGTTCTTC
CASSATGAPGYGEQFF
>-|TRBV18|TRBJ1-1|-
TGTGCCAGCTCACCCCAGACAGAAACTGAAGCTTTCTTT
CASSPQTETEAFF
>TRBD1|TRBV5-8|TRBJ2-7|-
TGTGCCAGCAGCTTGGGGACAGGGCGGAACGAGCAGTACTTC
CASSLGTGRNEQYF
>-|TRBV12-3/TRBV12-4|TRBJ2-7|-
TGTGCCAGCAGCACCCAGGGGCTAGAGCAGTACTTC
CASSTQGLEQYF
>-|TRBV29-1|TRBJ2-1|-
TGCAGCGTTGTATATCCGCATGAGCAGTTCTTC
CSVVYPHEQFF
>TRBD2|TRBV7-7|TRBJ2-3|-
TGTGCTAGCAGCCCCGGGGCCGGGAGGGGGACAGATACGCAGTATTTT
CASSPGAGRGTDTQYF
>-|TRBV29-1|TRBJ2-7|-
TGCAGCGTTGATTCGTTGTCCCACGAGCAGTACTTC
CSVDSLSHEQYF
>TRBD1|TRBV7-9|TRBJ1-1|-
TGTGCCAGCAGCCCCGACAGGGTGAGAACTGAAGCTTTCTTT
CASSPDRVRTEAFF
>-|TRBV20-1|TRBJ1-4|-
TGCAGTGCTAGGGCTGCTAATGAAAAACTGTTTTTT
CSARAANEKLFF
>-|TRBV7-2|TRBJ1-1|-
TGTGCCAGCAGCTTAAGGAGGAACACTGAAGCTTTCTTT
CASSLRRNTEAFF
>-|TRBV30|TRBJ2-1|-
TGTGCCTGGAGTGTACGTCCGGGAGTAGGTATCAATGAGCAGTTCTTC
CAWSVRPGVGINEQFF
>TRBD2|TRBV19|TRBJ2-7|-
TGTGCCAGTAGTATAGCGGCTAGCGGACTCTACGAGCAGTACTTC
CASSIAASGLYEQYF
>-|TRBV29-1|TRBJ1-2|-
TGCAGCGTTGAAGTGGCCCAGGTTCATGGCTACACCTTC
CSVEVAQVHGYTF
>-|TRBV20-1|TRBJ1-5|-
TGCAGTGCTTCTAATCGGGTTAATCAGCCCCAGCATTTT
CSASNRVNQPQHF
>TRBD1|TRBV20-1|TRBJ2-1|-
TGCAGTGCTAGCAGGGGGATAACCTACAATGAGCAGTTCTTC
CSASRGITYNEQFF
>-|TRBV4-2|TRBJ1-1|-
TGTGCCAGCAGCCAAGTTAGAGAGATGGGTACTGAAGCTTTCTTT
CASSQVREMGTEAFF
>TRBD1|TRBV5-1|TRBJ2-2|-
TGCGCCAGCAGCTTGCAGGGGGCGCCGTCCGGGGAGCTGTTTTTT
CASSLQGAPSGELFF
>-|TRBV30|TRBJ1-2|-
TGTGCCTGGGCTGGACAGTCCTATGGCTACACCTTC
CAWAGQSYGYTF
>-|TRBV20-1|TRBJ2-5|-
TGCAGTGCTAGCGGGAGCTCGCAAGAGACCCAGTACTTC
CSASGSSQETQYF
>-|TRBV30|TRBJ2-3|-
TGTGCCTGGAGTATACGACATCCGCAGGGAGATACGCAGTATTTT
CAWSIRHPQGDTQYF
>-|TRBV5-1|TRBJ2-1|once
TGCGCCAGCAGCCGCGCCGGGGACCGCAATGAGCAGTTCTTC
CASSRAGDRNEQFF
>-|TRBV12-3/TRBV12-4|TRBJ2-7|-
TGTGCCAGCAGTTTAGACAGGAGGGACGAGCAGTACTTC
CASSLDRRDEQYF
>-|TRBV5-1|TRBJ1-2|-
TGCGCCAGCAGCACCCGGCCCGGGACGGTCTATGGCTACACCTTC
CASSTRPGTVYGYTF
>TRBD2|TRBV15|TRBJ2-1|-
TGTGCCACCAGCAGAGGGGGACTAGCGGGAAGCTCCTACAATGAGCAGTTCTTC
CATSRGGLAGSSYNEQFF
>TRBD2|TRBV4-1|TRBJ2-7|-
TGCGCCAGCAGCCAACTTAGGGAGGGCCAGGTCGAGCAGTACTTC
CASSQLREGQVEQYF
>-|TRBV2|TRBJ2-5|-
TGTGCCAGCCGGGACAACCAAGAGACCCAGTACTTC
CASRDNQETQYF
>TRBD2|TRBV4-1|TRBJ2-7|-
TGCGCCAGCAGCCGATCTGTAACTAGCGGGGGACCGAGGGACGAGCAGTACTTC
CASSRSVTSGGPRDEQYF
>TRBD2|TRBV2|TRBJ2-5|-
TGTGCCAGCAGCGAGACTAGCGGGAGTAGTGTGACCCAGTACTTC
CASSETSGSSVTQYF
>-|TRBV30|TRBJ1-2|once
TGTGCCTGGAGTGTACCGGGACATTCTAACTATGGCTACACCTTC
CAWSVPGHSNYGYTF
>TRBD2|TRBV7-9|TRBJ2-7|-
TGTGCCAGCAGCTTAGCGGGAGGGGCAGCCTACGAGCAGTACTTC
CASSLAGGAAYEQYF
>-|TRBV7-9|TRBJ1-2|-
TGTGCCAGCAGCAAAGGATTGACCGGTGATGGCTACACCTTC
CASSKGLTGDGYTF
>TRBD2|TRBV30|TRBJ2-3|-
TGTGCCTGGGGTGGGACTAGCGGGAGTCACCCTAGCACAGATACGCAGTATTTT
CAWGGTSGSHPSTDTQYF
>TRBD1|TRBV5-1|TRBJ1-1|-
TGCGCCAGCAGCCCCTCGGGACAGGGCAACACTGAAGCTTTCTTT
CASSPSGQGNTEAFF
>-|TRBV29-1|TRBJ2-5|once
TGCAGCGTTGAAGGGAGTGGGGAGACCCAGTACTTC
CSVEGSGETQYF
>-|TRBV7-8|TRBJ1-1|-
TGTGCCAGCAGCCGCGACAGCGTTGAAGCTTTCTTT
CASSRDSVEAFF
>TRBD2|TRBV20-1|TRBJ2-5|-
TGCAGTGCCCTCCCGGGACTAGCGGGAGCCATGTACCAAGAGACCCAGTACTTC
CSALPGLAGAMYQETQYF
>-|TRBV18|TRBJ1-5|-
TGTGCCAGCTCACCAGTCAGGGACTTAAATCAGCCCCAGCATTTT
CASSPVRDLNQPQHF
>-|TRBV6-2/TRBV6-3|TRBJ2-3|-
TGTGCCAGCAGTTACGACAGCACAGATACGCAGTATTTT
CASSYDSTDTQYF
>-|TRBV19|TRBJ1-2|-
TGTGCCAGCTCCCCTGGGGGGCTGAAACGGTATGGCTACACCTTC
CASSPGGLKRYGYTF
>-|TRBV4-1|TRBJ1-1|once
TGCGCCAGCAGCCAAGATACGTACGGCCGGGTGGGGACTGAAGCTTTCTTT
CASSQDTYGRVGTEAFF
>-|TRBV7-2|TRBJ2-5|-
TGTGCCAGCAGCAAGTTGCCCGAAGAGACCCAGTACTTC
CASSKLPEETQYF
>TRBD1|TRBV5-1|TRBJ1-1|-
TGCGCCAGCACCCGACAGGGGGCCCACACTGAAGCTTTCTTT
CASTRQGAHTEAFF